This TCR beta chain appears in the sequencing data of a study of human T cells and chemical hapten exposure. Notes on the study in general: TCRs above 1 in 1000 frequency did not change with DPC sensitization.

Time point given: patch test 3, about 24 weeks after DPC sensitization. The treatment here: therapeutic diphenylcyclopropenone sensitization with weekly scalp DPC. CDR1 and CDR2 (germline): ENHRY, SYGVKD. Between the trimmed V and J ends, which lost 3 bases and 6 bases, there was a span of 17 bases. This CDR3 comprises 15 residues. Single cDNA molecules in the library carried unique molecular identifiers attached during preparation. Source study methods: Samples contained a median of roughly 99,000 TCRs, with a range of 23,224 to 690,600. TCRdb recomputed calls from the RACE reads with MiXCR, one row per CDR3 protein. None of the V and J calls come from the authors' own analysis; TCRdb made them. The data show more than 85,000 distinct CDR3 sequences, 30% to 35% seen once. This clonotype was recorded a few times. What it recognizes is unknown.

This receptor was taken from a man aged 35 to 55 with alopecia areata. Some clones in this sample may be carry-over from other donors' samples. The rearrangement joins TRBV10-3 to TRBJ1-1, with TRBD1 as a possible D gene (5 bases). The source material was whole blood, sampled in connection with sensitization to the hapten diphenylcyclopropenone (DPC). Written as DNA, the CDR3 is TGTGCCATCAGTGATCGGGGCAGCCAAGGCGCTGAAGCTTTCTTT. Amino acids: CAISDRGSQGAEAFF.